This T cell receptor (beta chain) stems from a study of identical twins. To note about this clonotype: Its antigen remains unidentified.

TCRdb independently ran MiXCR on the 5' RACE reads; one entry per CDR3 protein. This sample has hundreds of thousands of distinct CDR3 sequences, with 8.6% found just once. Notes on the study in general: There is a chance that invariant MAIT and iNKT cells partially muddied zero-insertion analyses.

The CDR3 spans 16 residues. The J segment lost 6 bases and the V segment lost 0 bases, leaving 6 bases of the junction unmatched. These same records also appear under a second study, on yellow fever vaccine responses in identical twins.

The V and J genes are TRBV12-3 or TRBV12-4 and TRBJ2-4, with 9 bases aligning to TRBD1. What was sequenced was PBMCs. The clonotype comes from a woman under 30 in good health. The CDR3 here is CASSLAGTGIPNIQYF. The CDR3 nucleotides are TGTGCCAGCAGTTTAGCGGGGACAGGGATCCCAAACATTCAGTACTTC.